The 18 T cell receptor beta chains listed next were all sequenced from one sample in a study of T cell responses to AZD1222 COVID-19 vaccine. Profiling relied on immunoSEQ multiplex PCR, and the TCRdb table lists in-frame clones only, not all of them. Of 150,000 to 200,000 clones in the sample, around nine tenths are singletons; the top ten hold 1.5% to 2%. Sequencing used peripheral blood, obtained on day 0 of AZD1222 vaccination. The receptors come from an adult in good health.

The chain couples TRBV13 to TRBJ1-3, with TRBD1 matching over 7 bases. The V gene end was trimmed by 4 bases and the J gene end by 0 bases; junction bases not matched to a gene: 6. CDR3 length: 16 residues. Per the germline V gene, CDR1 is PRHDT and CDR2 is FYEKMQ (reference sequence). This chain's CDR3 is CASSWRDRDSGNTIYF. The CDR3 DNA follows: TGTGCCAGCAGCTGGAGAGACAGGGACTCTGGAAACACCATATATTTT.

This chain joins TRBV10-3 and TRBJ1-4; D is undetermined. CDR3 size: 15 residues. Trimming cost V 9 bases and J 0 bases, with 14 bases left between them. Germline V gene sequence: CDR1 ENHRY, CDR2 SYGVKD. The CDR3 coding sequence is TGTGCCATTGGGGTTGGAGGCGCAACTAATGAAAAACTGTTTTTT. Its translation is CAIGVGGATNEKLFF.

This chain joins TRBV12-5 and TRBJ2-5, with 9 nucleotides matching TRBD2. Losses at the gene ends were 3 bases for V and 3 bases for J; bases not matched to a gene: 8. CDR1 LGHNT and CDR2 FRNRAP come from the germline V gene. The CDR3 sequence is 16 residues long. In DNA form, the CDR3 reads TGTGCTAGTGGTTTCGACGCTAGCGGGGTAAAAGAGACCCAGTACTTC. Amino acid sequence: CASGFDASGVKETQYF.

V is TRBV5-1 and J is TRBJ2-1; 7 positions agree with TRBD2. The CDR3 sequence is 17 residues long. The trim removed 4 bases at V and 0 bases at J, leaving 10 bases unmatched. The germline V gene has CDR1 SGHRS and CDR2 YFSETQ. CDR3 coding DNA: TGCGCCAGCAGCGCGCGGCCCCGGGACTACTCCTACAATGAGCAGTTCTTC. Translating gives CASSARPRDYSYNEQFF.

The sample holds one count of this clone. DNA of the CDR3: TGTGCCAGTAGTAGTTTGACCTCAAGGGTGAACACTGAAGCTTTCTTT. Translation: CASSSLTSRVNTEAFF. The J gene is TRBJ1-1, the V gene TRBV19; D is unclear. Per the germline V gene, CDR1 is LNHDA and CDR2 is SQIVND (reference sequence). This CDR3 is built from 16 residues. V gave up 4 bases and J gave up 0 bases, with 15 bases separating them.

V and J are TRBV24-1 and TRBJ2-5; 11 bases fit TRBD1. The CDR3 sequence is 15 residues long. V dropped 3 bases and J dropped 4; count of bases not matched to a gene: 3. Germline lookup yields CDR1 KGHDR and CDR2 SFDVKD. CDR3 amino acids: CATSDRGQGGETQYF. CDR3 coding DNA: TGTGCCACCAGTGATCGGGGACAGGGGGGAGAGACCCAGTACTTC.

The rearrangement uses TRBV30 and TRBJ2-2; D may be TRBD1 (6 bases). The V gene's germline CDR1 is GTSNPN and CDR2 SVGIG (reference sequence). V lost 2 bases and J lost 3, with 13 bases in between. This CDR3 is 15 amino acids long. CDR3: CAWSYGTPYTGELFF. The CDR3 bases are TGTGCCTGGAGTTACGGGACACCTTACACCGGGGAGCTGTTTTTT. Supplemented by reference TRBV30 and TRBJ2-2, the full variable domain reads SQTIHQWPATLVQPVGSPLSLECTVEGTSNPNLYWYRQAAGRGLQLLFYSVGIGQISSEVPQNLSASRPQDRQFILSSKKLLLSDSGFYLCAWSYGTPYTGELFFGEGSRLTVL.

The CDR3 protein is CASSPRTGLEKLFF. Here the CDR3 DNA reads TGTGCCAGCAGCCCCCGGACTGGTTTGGAAAAACTGTTTTTT. V gene TRBV7-9 combines with J gene TRBJ1-4; D is ambiguous. V lost 5 bases, J lost 8 bases, and 15 bases lay in between. In germline, CDR1 is SEHNR, CDR2 FQNEAQ (reference sequence). The CDR3 runs to 14 residues.

The chain employs TRBV28 and TRBJ2-7; no clear D. Germline CDR1 reads MDHEN; CDR2 reads SYDVKM. There are 13 residues in the CDR3. The V end was cut by 6 bases, the J end by 3 bases, with 12 bases between. In DNA, the CDR3 is TGTGCCAGCAGGGGCGGAGCTTTCTACGAGCAGTACTTC. Protein product: CASRGGAFYEQYF.

In this sample, this clone turned up once. The J gene is TRBJ1-2, the V gene TRBV20-1, with 10 nucleotides matching TRBD1. Looked up from germline, CDR1 is DFQATT and CDR2 is SNEGSKA (reference sequence). Trimming took 3 bases from V and 4 from J; bases not matched to a gene: 8. The CDR3 sequence is 15 residues long. CDR3 loop: CSASRGQGSGYGYTF. In DNA, the CDR3 is TGCAGTGCTAGTAGGGGACAGGGGAGCGGCTATGGCTACACCTTC.

This chain joins TRBV28 and TRBJ2-7; D gene unclear. The length of the CDR3 is 15 residues. The germline V gene has CDR1 MDHEN and CDR2 SYDVKM. The germline V and J ends were trimmed by 6 bases and 4 bases, with 19 bases remaining between them. The CDR3 nucleotides read TGTGCCAGCAGCCCCGGTTCTAGTGGGTCGTACGAGCAGTACTTC. The encoded protein is CASSPGSSGSYEQYF.

This sequence joins TRBV4-3 and TRBJ2-1, with 7 bases that match TRBD1. There are 15 residues in the CDR3. V lost 0 bases and J lost 10; bases outside the gene matches: 9. Germline CDR1 reads LGHNA; CDR2 reads YSLEER. CDR3 amino acids: CASSQDGQALGEQFF. Written as DNA, the CDR3 is TGCGCCAGCAGCCAAGATGGACAGGCCCTTGGGGAGCAGTTCTTC.

The chain employs TRBV19 and TRBJ1-6, with D uncertain. V dropped 5 bases and J dropped 9 bases, with 8 bases sitting between them. The CDR3 spans 12 residues. CDR1 LNHDA and CDR2 SQIVND come from the germline V gene (reference sequence). This CDR3 is CASSAEVSPLHF. CDR3 DNA: TGTGCCAGTAGTGCCGAAGTTTCACCCCTCCACTTT.

The V call is TRBV7-9, the J call TRBJ1-3; possibly TRBD1 for D (5 bases). Germline CDR1 and CDR2: SEHNR and FQNEAQ (reference sequence). The V end was cut by 2 bases, the J end by 5 bases, with 10 bases between. The CDR3 has 14 residues. CDR3 nucleotide sequence: TGTGCCAGCAGCTTATCAGGGAGGAGAAACACCATATATTTT. Encoded protein: CASSLSGRRNTIYF.

The chain combines TRBV4-1 with TRBJ1-3; D is uncertain. Trimming left V 0 bases short and J 0 bases short, with 6 bases between. There are 15 residues in the CDR3. Germline CDR1 MGHRA, CDR2 YSYEKL. CDR3 region: CASSQDKGSGNTIYF. The DNA for the CDR3 is TGCGCCAGCAGCCAAGATAAGGGCTCTGGAAACACCATATATTTT.

The rearrangement links TRBV2 to TRBJ2-6; D remains unclear. This CDR3 spans 15 amino acids. V lost 7 bases and J 2 bases, leaving 12 bases between the germline ends. Germline lookup yields CDR1 SNHLY and CDR2 FYNNEI. CDR3 sequence: CASKAQNTGANVLTF. DNA for the CDR3: TGTGCCAGCAAGGCTCAAAACACTGGGGCCAACGTCCTGACTTTC.

V is TRBV4-1 and J is TRBJ2-3; D possibly corresponds to TRBD2 (5 bases). V was cut by 0 bases and J by 0 bases, with 22 bases left in between. Germline V gives CDR1 MGHRA, CDR2 YSYEKL. The CDR3 extends over 20 amino acids. The CDR3 loop is CASSQDRGFSGSSSTDTQYF. The CDR3 coding sequence is TGCGCCAGCAGCCAAGATCGCGGATTTTCGGGATCGTCTAGCACAGATACGCAGTATTTT.

V usage is TRBV19 and J usage is TRBJ1-1; unclear D gene. The CDR3 has 14 residues. Trimming shortened V by 1 base and J by 1 base, and 7 bases separated the two germline ends. Looked up from germline, CDR1 is LNHDA and CDR2 is SQIVND (reference sequence). The CDR3 DNA follows: TGTGCCAGTAGTATAGGGACGGGGAACACTGAAGCTTTCTTT. Protein product: CASSIGTGNTEAFF.